This T cell receptor beta chain was observed in a study of identical twins. General observations from the study: Cross-sectional statistics, not tracking of the same donors, supported the conclusions. With abundant cord blood beta clonotypes, insertions were fewer; memory repertoires showed no such pattern. Beta out-of-frame sequences showed weaker excess sharing between twins.

The trim removed 5 bases at V and 7 bases at J, leaving 14 bases unmatched. Germline CDR1 SGHNT, CDR2 YYREEE (reference sequence). This CDR3 has 17 residues. In the case of this clonotype: Antigen unknown.

From the 5' RACE reads, TCRdb called clonotypes with MiXCR, one entry per CDR3 protein. The sample has roughly 690,000 distinct CDR3 sequences, 5.5% to 6.5% seen once. The origin of this receptor is a young man in good health. The sample taken for sequencing was naive T cells sorted from blood. The chain is built from TRBV5-4 and TRBJ2-1, with 11 positions matching TRBD2. Here the CDR3 DNA reads TGTGCCAGCAGTTCCTCCCTCCTAGCGGGAGGTAGGAATGAGCAGTTCTTC. Protein: CASSSSLLAGGRNEQFF.